The TCR beta chain under discussion was sequenced for a study of OX40 agonist ivuxolimab in advanced cancers. Study at large: While on treatment, patients had intravenous ivuxolimab at 0.01 to 10 mg/kg every 2 weeks.

The germline V gene encodes CDR1 WSHSY and CDR2 SAAADI. The junction had 1 base not matched to a gene; V was cut back by 4 bases and J by 8 bases. CDR3 length: 12 amino acids. Study conclusions and caveats: CD8+ T cells averaged more expanded clones than CD4+.

The cohort excluded patients with autoimmune disease history or systemic immunosuppression. The data were produced by immunoSEQ multiplex PCR, yet TCRdb's version contains in-frame clones alone and is incomplete. The table includes 20,000 to 25,000 clones, around 87% detected once. With respect to this clone: Its antigen is unidentified.

This chain connects TRBV10-2 to TRBJ2-2; 7 bases fit TRBD2. The clonotype originates from an adult with an advanced solid tumor such as melanoma, head and neck, liver or kidney cancer. Source: CD4+ or CD8+ T cells sorted from blood, taken in a trial of the OX40 agonist ivuxolimab. The CDR3 protein is CASSAREGELFF. CDR3 DNA sequence: TGCGCCAGCAGTGCGCGGGAGGGGGAGCTGTTTTTT.